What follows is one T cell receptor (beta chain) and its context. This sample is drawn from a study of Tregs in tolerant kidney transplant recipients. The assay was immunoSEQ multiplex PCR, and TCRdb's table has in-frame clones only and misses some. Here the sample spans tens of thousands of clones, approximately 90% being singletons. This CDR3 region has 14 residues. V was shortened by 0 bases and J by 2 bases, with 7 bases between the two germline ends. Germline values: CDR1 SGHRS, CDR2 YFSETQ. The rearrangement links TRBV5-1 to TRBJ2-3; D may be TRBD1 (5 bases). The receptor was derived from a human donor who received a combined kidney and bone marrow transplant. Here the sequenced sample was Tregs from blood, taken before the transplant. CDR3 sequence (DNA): TGCGCCAGCAGCTTGGGACAGTACACAGATACGCAGTATTTT. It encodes CASSLGQYTDTQYF. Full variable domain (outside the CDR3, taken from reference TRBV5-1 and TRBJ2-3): KAGVTQTPRYLIKTRGQQVTLSCSPISGHRSVSWYQQTPGQGLQFLFEYFSETQRNKGNFPGRFSGRQFSNSRSEMNVSTLELGDSALYLCASSLGQYTDTQYFGPGTRLTVL.